This T cell receptor (beta chain) was sequenced for a study of T cell changes during pregnancy in multiple sclerosis. TCRdb's copy holds only in-frame clones and misses some; the assay was immunoSEQ multiplex PCR. The sample has 90,000 or so clones, 80% to 95% seen once. The CDR3 length is 15 residues. V gave up 5 bases and J gave up 6 bases; unmatched junction bases: 12. Germline V gene sequence: CDR1 SGHVS, CDR2 FNYEAQ. This specimen consisted of peripheral blood, obtained in the first trimester of pregnancy. V gene TRBV7-6 combines with J gene TRBJ1-2; 7 bases line up with TRBD1. The receptor was derived from a female donor with multiple sclerosis, enrolled in a pregnancy study. CDR3 coding DNA: TGTGCCAGCAGCCCTATCAGGACAGGTCGGAATGGCTACACCTTC. It is translated as CASSPIRTGRNGYTF.